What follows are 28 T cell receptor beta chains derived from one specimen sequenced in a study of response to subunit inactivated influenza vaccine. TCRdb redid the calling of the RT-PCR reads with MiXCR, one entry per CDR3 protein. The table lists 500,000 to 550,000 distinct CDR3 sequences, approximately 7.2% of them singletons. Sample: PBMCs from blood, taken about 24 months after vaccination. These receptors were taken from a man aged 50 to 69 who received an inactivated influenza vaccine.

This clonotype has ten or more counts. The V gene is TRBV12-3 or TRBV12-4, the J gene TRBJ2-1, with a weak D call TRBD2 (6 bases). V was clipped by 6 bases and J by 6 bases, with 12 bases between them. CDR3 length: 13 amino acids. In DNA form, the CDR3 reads TGTGCCAGCAGGCCCGGGGGTCTCAATGAGCAGTTCTTC. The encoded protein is CASRPGGLNEQFF.

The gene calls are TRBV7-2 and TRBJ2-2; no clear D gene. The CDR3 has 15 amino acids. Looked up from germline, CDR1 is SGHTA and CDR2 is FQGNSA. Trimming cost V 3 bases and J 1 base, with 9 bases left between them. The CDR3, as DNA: TGTGCCAGCAGCTTTTCATGGGGGAACACCGGGGAGCTGTTTTTT. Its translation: CASSFSWGNTGELFF. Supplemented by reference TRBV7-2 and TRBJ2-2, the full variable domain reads GAGVSQSPSNKVTEKGKDVELRCDPISGHTALYWYRQSLGQGLEFLIYFQGNSAPDKSGLPSDRFSAERTGGSVSTLTIQRTQQEDSAVYLCASSFSWGNTGELFFGEGSRLTVL.

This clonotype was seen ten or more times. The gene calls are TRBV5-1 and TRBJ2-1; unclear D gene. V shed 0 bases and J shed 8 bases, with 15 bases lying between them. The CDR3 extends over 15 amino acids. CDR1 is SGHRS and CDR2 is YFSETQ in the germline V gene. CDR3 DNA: TGCGCCAGCAGCTTGGGACGGGCCACTTTCCATGAGCAGTTCTTC. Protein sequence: CASSLGRATFHEQFF. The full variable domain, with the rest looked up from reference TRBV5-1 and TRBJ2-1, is KAGVTQTPRYLIKTRGQQVTLSCSPISGHRSVSWYQQTPGQGLQFLFEYFSETQRNKGNFPGRFSGRQFSNSRSEMNVSTLELGDSALYLCASSLGRATFHEQFFGPGTRLTVL.

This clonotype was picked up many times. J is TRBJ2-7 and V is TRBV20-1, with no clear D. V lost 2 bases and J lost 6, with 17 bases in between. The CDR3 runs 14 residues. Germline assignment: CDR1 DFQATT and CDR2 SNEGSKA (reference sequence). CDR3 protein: CSARLFGPVGEQYF. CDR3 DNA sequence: TGCAGTGCTAGACTTTTCGGGCCGGTAGGCGAGCAGTACTTC.

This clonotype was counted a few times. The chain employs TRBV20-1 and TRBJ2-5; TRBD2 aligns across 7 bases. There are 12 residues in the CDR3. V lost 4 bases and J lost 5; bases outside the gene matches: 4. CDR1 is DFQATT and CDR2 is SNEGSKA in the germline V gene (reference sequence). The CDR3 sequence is CSAMGGQETQYF. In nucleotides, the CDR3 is TGCAGTGCTATGGGAGGGCAGGAGACCCAGTACTTC.

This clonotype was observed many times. DNA of the CDR3: TGTGCCAGCAGCTTAGGTGACAGGGGATTCTATGGCTACACCTTC. This sequence encodes CASSLGDRGFYGYTF. The chain couples TRBV7-9 to TRBJ1-2; 8 bases agree with TRBD1. Germline CDR1 is SEHNR and CDR2 is FQNEAQ (reference sequence). This CDR3 has 15 residues. Trimming cost V 1 base and J 4 bases; bases outside gene matches: 5.

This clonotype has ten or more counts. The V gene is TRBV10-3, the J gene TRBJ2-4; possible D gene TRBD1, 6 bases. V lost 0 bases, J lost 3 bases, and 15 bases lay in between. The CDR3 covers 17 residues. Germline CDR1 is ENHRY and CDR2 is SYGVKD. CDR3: CAISESGLQGNKNIQYF. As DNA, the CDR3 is TGTGCCATCAGTGAGTCGGGTCTTCAGGGGAACAAAAACATTCAGTACTTC.

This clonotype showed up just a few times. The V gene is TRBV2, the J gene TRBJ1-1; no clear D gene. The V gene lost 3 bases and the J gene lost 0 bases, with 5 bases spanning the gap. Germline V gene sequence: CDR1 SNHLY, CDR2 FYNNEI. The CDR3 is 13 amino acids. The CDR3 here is CASSEELNTEAFF. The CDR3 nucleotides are TGTGCCAGCAGTGAGGAGTTGAACACTGAAGCTTTCTTT.

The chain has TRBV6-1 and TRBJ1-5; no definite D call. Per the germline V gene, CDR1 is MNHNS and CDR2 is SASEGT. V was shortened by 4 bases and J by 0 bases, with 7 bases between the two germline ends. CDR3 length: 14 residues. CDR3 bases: TGTGCCAGCAGTGTTCAAAGTAGCAATCAGCCCCAGCATTTT. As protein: CASSVQSSNQPQHF.

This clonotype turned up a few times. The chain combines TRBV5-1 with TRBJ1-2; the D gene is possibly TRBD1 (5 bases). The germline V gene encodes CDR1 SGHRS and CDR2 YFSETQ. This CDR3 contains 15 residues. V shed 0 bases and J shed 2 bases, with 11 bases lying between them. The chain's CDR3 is CASSLGADNNYGYTF. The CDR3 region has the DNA TGCGCCAGCAGCTTGGGGGCGGACAACAACTATGGCTACACCTTC.

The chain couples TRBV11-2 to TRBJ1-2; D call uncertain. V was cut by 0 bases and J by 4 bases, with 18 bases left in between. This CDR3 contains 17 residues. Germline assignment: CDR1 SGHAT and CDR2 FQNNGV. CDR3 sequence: CASSLEVGQAGTYGYTF. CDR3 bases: TGTGCCAGCAGCTTAGAAGTCGGGCAGGCTGGTACCTATGGCTACACCTTC.

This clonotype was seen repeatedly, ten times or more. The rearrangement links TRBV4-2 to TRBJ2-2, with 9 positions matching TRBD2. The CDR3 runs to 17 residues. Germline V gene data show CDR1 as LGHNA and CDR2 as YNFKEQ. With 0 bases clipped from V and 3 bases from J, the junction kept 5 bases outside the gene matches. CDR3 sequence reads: CASSQDTGLAYTGELFF. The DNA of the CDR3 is TGTGCCAGCAGCCAAGATACAGGACTAGCGTACACCGGGGAGCTGTTTTTT.

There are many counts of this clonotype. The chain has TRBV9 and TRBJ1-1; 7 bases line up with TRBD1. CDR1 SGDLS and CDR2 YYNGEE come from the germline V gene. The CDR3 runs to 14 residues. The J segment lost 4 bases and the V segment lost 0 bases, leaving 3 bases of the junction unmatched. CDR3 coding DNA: TGTGCCAGCAGCGTAGATGACAGGGTCACTGAAGCTTTCTTT. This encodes CASSVDDRVTEAFF.

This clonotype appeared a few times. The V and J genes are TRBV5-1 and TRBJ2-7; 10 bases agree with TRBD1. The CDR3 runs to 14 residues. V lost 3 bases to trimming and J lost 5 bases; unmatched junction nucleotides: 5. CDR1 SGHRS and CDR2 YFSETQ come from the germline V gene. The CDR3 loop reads CASSYRTGGDEQYF. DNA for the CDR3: TGCGCCAGCAGCTATAGGACAGGGGGGGACGAGCAGTACTTC.

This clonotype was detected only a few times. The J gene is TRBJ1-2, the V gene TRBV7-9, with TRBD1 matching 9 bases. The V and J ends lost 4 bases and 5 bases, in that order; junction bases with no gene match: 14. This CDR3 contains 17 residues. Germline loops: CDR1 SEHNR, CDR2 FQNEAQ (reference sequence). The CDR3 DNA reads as TGTGCCAGCAGCTCATTAAAGAGTGGGACAGGGTCTTATGGCTACACCTTC. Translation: CASSSLKSGTGSYGYTF.

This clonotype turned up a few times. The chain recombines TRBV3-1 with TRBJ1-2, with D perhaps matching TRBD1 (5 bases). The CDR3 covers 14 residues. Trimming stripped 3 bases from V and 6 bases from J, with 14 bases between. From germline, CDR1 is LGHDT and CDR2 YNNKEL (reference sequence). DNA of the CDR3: TGTGCCAGCAGCCATTTTACGGGGCCTGATGGCTACACCTTC. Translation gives CASSHFTGPDGYTF.

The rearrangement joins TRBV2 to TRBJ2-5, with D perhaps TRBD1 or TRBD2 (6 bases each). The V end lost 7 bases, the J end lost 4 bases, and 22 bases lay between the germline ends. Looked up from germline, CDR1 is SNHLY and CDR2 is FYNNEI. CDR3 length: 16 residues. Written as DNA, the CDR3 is TGTGCCAGCACAGAAAATGGAGGGGGAATTGGAGAGACCCAGTACTTC. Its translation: CASTENGGGIGETQYF.

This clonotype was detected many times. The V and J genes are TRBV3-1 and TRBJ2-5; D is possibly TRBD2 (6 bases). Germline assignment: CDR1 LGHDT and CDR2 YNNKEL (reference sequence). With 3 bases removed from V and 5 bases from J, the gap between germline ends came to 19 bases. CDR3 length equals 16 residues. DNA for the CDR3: TGTGCCAGCAGCCATCGCGGTAGCGGAGGACGGGAGACCCAGTACTTC. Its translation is CASSHRGSGGRETQYF.

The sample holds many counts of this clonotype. CDR3 DNA sequence: TGTGCCAGCAGTTACTCCACACAGAACACCGGGGAGCTGTTTTTT. Residues: CASSYSTQNTGELFF. The V gene is TRBV6-5, the J gene TRBJ2-2; D unclear. The CDR3 runs to 15 residues. The V end lost 0 bases, the J end lost 1 base, and 6 bases lay between the germline ends. Germline CDR1 MNHEY, CDR2 SVGAGI.

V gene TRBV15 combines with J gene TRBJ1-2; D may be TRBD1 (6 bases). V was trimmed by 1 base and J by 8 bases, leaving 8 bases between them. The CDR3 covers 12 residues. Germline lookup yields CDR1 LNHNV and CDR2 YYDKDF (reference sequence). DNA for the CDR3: TGTGCCACCAGCAGAGCAGGGGACGGCTACACCTTC. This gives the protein CATSRAGDGYTF.

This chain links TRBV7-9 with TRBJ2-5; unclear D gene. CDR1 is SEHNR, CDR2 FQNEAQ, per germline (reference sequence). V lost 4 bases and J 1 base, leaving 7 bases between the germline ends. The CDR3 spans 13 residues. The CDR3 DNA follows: TGTGCCAGCAGCTCCTGGCGCCAAGAGACCCAGTACTTC. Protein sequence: CASSSWRQETQYF.

CDR3 region: CASSPRDRAGYTF. CDR3 DNA sequence: TGTGCCAGCAGCCCGAGAGACAGGGCTGGCTACACCTTC. The genes are TRBV3-1 and TRBJ1-2; TRBD1 matches at 7 bases. The V gene's germline CDR1 is LGHDT and CDR2 YNNKEL (reference sequence). The length of the CDR3 is 13 residues. Losses at the gene ends were 4 bases for V and 7 bases for J; bases not matched to a gene: 6.

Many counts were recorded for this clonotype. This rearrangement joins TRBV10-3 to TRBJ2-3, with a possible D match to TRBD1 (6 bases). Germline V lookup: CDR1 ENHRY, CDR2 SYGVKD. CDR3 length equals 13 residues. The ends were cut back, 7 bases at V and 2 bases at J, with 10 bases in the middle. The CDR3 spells CAITPGDTDTQYF. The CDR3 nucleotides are TGTGCCATCACACCAGGGGACACAGATACGCAGTATTTT.

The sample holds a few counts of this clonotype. This CDR3 is CATSLTGTPLAKNIQYF. Here the CDR3 DNA reads TGTGCCACCAGCTTGACAGGGACGCCTCTAGCCAAAAACATTCAGTACTTC. This rearrangement joins TRBV15 to TRBJ2-4; 7 positions agree with TRBD1. Germline CDR1 LNHNV, CDR2 YYDKDF (reference sequence). Trimming cost V 5 bases and J 0 bases; bases outside gene matches: 10. The CDR3 covers 17 residues.

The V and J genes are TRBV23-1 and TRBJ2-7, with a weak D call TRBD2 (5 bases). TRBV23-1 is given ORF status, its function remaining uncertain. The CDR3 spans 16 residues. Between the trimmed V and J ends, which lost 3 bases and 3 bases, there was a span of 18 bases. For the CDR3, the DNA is TGCGCCAGCAGTCATACTTGCACAGTCGACTACTACGAGCAGTACTTC. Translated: CASSHTCTVDYYEQYF.

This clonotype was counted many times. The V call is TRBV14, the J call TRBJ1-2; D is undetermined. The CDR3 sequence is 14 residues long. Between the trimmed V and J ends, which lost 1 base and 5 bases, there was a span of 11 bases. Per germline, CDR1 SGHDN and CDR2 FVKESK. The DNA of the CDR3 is TGTGCCAGCAGCCAAGGGGCAGGAAGATATGGCTACACCTTC. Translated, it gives CASSQGAGRYGYTF.

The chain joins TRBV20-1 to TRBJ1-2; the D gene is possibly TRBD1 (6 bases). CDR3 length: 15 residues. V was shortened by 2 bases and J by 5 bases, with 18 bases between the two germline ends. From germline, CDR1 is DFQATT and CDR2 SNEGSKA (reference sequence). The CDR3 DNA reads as TGCAGTGCTAGAAGCTTTGGCAGGGGAGGGTATGGCTACACCTTC. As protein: CSARSFGRGGYGYTF.

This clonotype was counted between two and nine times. The CDR3: CASSWDRRDYGYTF. The CDR3 DNA follows: TGTGCCAGCAGTTGGGACAGAAGGGACTATGGCTACACCTTC. The chain couples TRBV27 to TRBJ1-2, with TRBD1 matching 7 bases. This CDR3 is 14 amino acids long. V was pared by 4 bases and J by 3 bases, with 5 bases of the junction left unmatched. CDR1 and CDR2 from the germline V gene are MNHEY and SMNVEV (reference sequence).